The 30 T cell receptor beta chains below come from one sample, sequenced in a study of T-cell reconstitution after alpha-beta-depleted transplantation in children. Researchers prepared the TCRbeta library using unique molecular identifiers, the study reports. TCRdb redid the calling of the PCR reads with MiXCR, one entry per CDR3 protein. The profile shows about 400,000 distinct CDR3 sequences, about an eighth of them singletons. Here the sequenced sample was PBMCs, taken from the stem cell graft. The receptors originated from a human donor who donated a stem cell graft to a child with Fanconi anemia.

This clonotype was found a few times. J is TRBJ2-3 and V is TRBV7-2; 15 nucleotides line up with TRBD2. The length of the CDR3 is 17 residues. Germline V gene data show CDR1 as SGHTA and CDR2 as FQGNSA. Unmatched junction bases numbered 5, after V lost 4 bases and J lost 3 bases. The CDR3 spells CASSSGTSGGNTDTQYF. The CDR3 nucleotides read TGTGCCAGCAGCTCGGGGACTAGCGGGGGGAATACAGATACGCAGTATTTT.

This chain uses TRBV15 with TRBJ2-7; D not certain. The CDR3 runs to 18 residues. V shed 0 bases and J shed 0 bases, with 18 bases lying between them. The germline gives CDR1 LNHNV, CDR2 YYDKDF (reference sequence). CDR3 loop: CATSREIWAVISSYEQYV. Written as DNA, the CDR3 is TGTGCCACCAGCAGAGAAATTTGGGCGGTTATCAGCTCCTACGAGCAGTACGTC.

The chain links TRBV20-1 to TRBJ1-5; D gene uncertain. Germline assignment: CDR1 DFQATT and CDR2 SNEGSKA (reference sequence). The CDR3 spans 15 residues. V lost 0 bases and J 7 bases, leaving 16 bases between the germline ends. This CDR3 reads CSARDRVNGGQPQHF. For the CDR3, the DNA is TGCAGTGCTAGAGATAGAGTAAACGGAGGGCAGCCCCAGCATTTT.

This clonotype has ten or more counts. V is TRBV7-9 and J is TRBJ2-1; no firm D call. Trimming shortened V by 8 bases and J by 5 bases, and 16 bases separated the two germline ends. CDR1 and CDR2 from the germline V gene are SEHNR and FQNEAQ (reference sequence). The CDR3 sequence is 14 residues long. CDR3 DNA: TGTGCCAGCGGCGGCAGGCGGTTAAACAATGAGCAGTTCTTC. Amino acid sequence: CASGGRRLNNEQFF.

This clonotype has only a few counts. The chain has TRBV12-3 or TRBV12-4 and TRBJ1-2; TRBD1 matches at 9 bases. J lost 6 bases, V lost 8 bases, and 13 bases had no gene match. The CDR3 totals 15 residues. The CDR3 nucleotides are TGTGCCAGCGGGGGTCCCGGACAGGGGATCCATGGCTACACCTTC. Translating it yields CASGGPGQGIHGYTF.

V usage is TRBV27 and J usage is TRBJ2-7, with D tentatively TRBD2 (7 bases). The germline V gene encodes CDR1 MNHEY and CDR2 SMNVEV (reference sequence). Trimming stripped 4 bases from V and 3 bases from J, with 13 bases between. This CDR3 has 14 amino acids. CDR3 DNA sequence: TGTGCCAGCAGTTCCGGGGGGCTTGACTACGAGCAGTACTTC. Its translation: CASSSGGLDYEQYF.

This clonotype was detected ten times or more. V and J are TRBV29-1 and TRBJ2-3; D is perhaps TRBD1 or TRBD2 (5 bases each). CDR1 and CDR2 (germline): SQVTM, ANQGSEA. Trimming left V 6 bases short and J 2 bases short, with 15 bases between. This CDR3 is built from 14 residues. The CDR3 here is CSVSGTLITDTQYF. Here the CDR3 DNA reads TGCAGCGTCTCCGGGACCCTCATCACAGATACGCAGTATTTT.

Only a few counts were recorded for this clonotype. The J gene is TRBJ2-3, the V gene TRBV5-6, with D tentatively TRBD1 (5 bases). Germline V CDR1 and CDR2: SGHDT, YYEEEE. CDR3 length: 16 amino acids. Trimming took off 2 bases at V and 2 bases at J, with 15 bases between the two ends. The CDR3 spells CASSLRTTYDTDTQYF. The CDR3 DNA reads as TGTGCCAGCAGCTTAAGGACAACCTATGACACAGATACGCAGTATTTT.

The chain carries TRBV6-2 or TRBV6-3 and TRBJ2-7; 9 bases map to TRBD2. The V and J ends lost 4 bases and 7 bases, in that order; junction bases with no gene match: 5. Germline V lookup: CDR1 MNHEY, CDR2 SVGEGT. CDR3 size: 13 residues. For the CDR3, the DNA is TGTGCCAGCAGTTGGGAGCGGGGGGCTGAGCAGTACGTC. Its protein product is CASSWERGAEQYV.

The V gene is TRBV4-3, the J gene TRBJ2-7; no clear D. CDR1 is LGHNA and CDR2 is YSLEER in the germline V gene. The CDR3 is 13 amino acids. Between the trimmed V and J ends, which lost 0 bases and 5 bases, there was a span of 8 bases. Here the CDR3 reads CASSQEGSDEQYF. Here the CDR3 DNA reads TGCGCCAGCAGCCAAGAGGGCTCGGACGAGCAGTACTTC.

This clonotype was seen at least ten times. V and J are TRBV20-1 and TRBJ1-6; D uncertain. Trimming removed 1 base at V and 0 bases at J, with 4 bases between. This CDR3 has 14 residues. Per germline, CDR1 DFQATT and CDR2 SNEGSKA (reference sequence). CDR3 loop: CSARAGSYNSPLHF. In DNA, the CDR3 is TGCAGTGCTAGAGCCGGCTCCTATAATTCACCCCTCCACTTT.

This sequence joins TRBV4-3 and TRBJ2-1; D may be TRBD1 or TRBD2 (5 bases each). Germline values: CDR1 LGHNA, CDR2 YSLEER. Between the trimmed V and J ends, which lost 0 bases and 7 bases, there was a span of 22 bases. The CDR3 runs to 18 residues. The CDR3 spells CASSQDVGGFQWGNEQFF. CDR3 in DNA: TGCGCCAGCAGCCAAGACGTCGGCGGCTTCCAGTGGGGGAATGAGCAGTTCTTC.

This clonotype was counted between two and nine times. The J gene is TRBJ1-4, the V gene TRBV7-2; D perhaps matches TRBD1 (6 bases). V lost 5 bases to trimming and J lost 5 bases, with 18 bases between them. The CDR3 is 16 residues long. Germline values: CDR1 SGHTA, CDR2 FQGNSA. The CDR3 sequence is CASSAPAGARNEKLFF. Here the CDR3 DNA reads TGTGCCAGCAGCGCGCCGGCGGGGGCGCGAAATGAAAAACTGTTTTTT.

The CDR3 bases are TGTGCCAGCAGCGTGGGCGACTTGGGCATCAATGAAAAACTGTTTTTT. It is translated as CASSVGDLGINEKLFF. This chain uses TRBV3-1 with TRBJ1-4; no reliable D call. This CDR3 is built from 16 residues. In germline, CDR1 is LGHDT, CDR2 YNNKEL (reference sequence). V was trimmed by 5 bases and J by 5 bases, leaving 18 bases between them.

The sample holds a few counts of this clonotype. The chain couples TRBV10-3 to TRBJ1-1; D may be TRBD1 (5 bases). This CDR3 region has 14 residues. Germline V gene data show CDR1 as ENHRY and CDR2 as SYGVKD. The V gene lost 10 bases and the J gene lost 2 bases, with 17 bases spanning the gap. CDR3 sequence: CATRRGGENTEAFF. For the CDR3, the DNA is TGTGCCACCCGCCGGGGCGGGGAAAACACTGAAGCTTTCTTT.

This sequence joins TRBV18 and TRBJ2-1; 11 bases map to TRBD1. CDR3 size: 15 residues. The J segment lost 6 bases and the V segment lost 1 base, leaving 2 bases of the junction unmatched. The germline V gene has CDR1 KGHSH and CDR2 LQKENI. The CDR3 loop reads CASSPRGQGGNEQFF. CDR3 coding DNA: TGTGCCAGCTCACCACGGGGACAGGGGGGCAATGAGCAGTTCTTC. Complete variable domain (other parts from reference TRBV18 and TRBJ2-1): NAGVMQNPRHLVRRRGQEARLRCSPMKGHSHVYWYRQLPEEGLKFMVYLQKENIIDESGMPKERFSAEFPKEGPSILRIQQVVRGDSAAYFCASSPRGQGGNEQFFGPGTRLTVL.

This clonotype has ten or more counts. This chain links TRBV12-3 or TRBV12-4 with TRBJ1-2; 10 bases map to TRBD1. V lost 2 bases and J lost 8; bases outside the gene matches: 11. CDR3 length: 16 residues. The CDR3 protein is CASSLMSLGTGVGYTF. Here the CDR3 DNA reads TGTGCCAGCAGTTTAATGTCGCTGGGGACAGGGGTAGGCTACACCTTC.

The chain links TRBV13 to TRBJ1-3, with a weak D call TRBD1 (5 bases). This CDR3 contains 13 residues. The V and J ends lost 4 bases and 5 bases respectively, with 9 bases between them. Germline V gives CDR1 PRHDT, CDR2 FYEKMQ (reference sequence). This CDR3 reads CASSWGRRNTIYF. CDR3 nucleotide sequence: TGTGCCAGCAGCTGGGGCCGTAGAAACACCATATATTTT.

This clonotype was recorded many times. The rearrangement joins TRBV7-2 to TRBJ1-1; D unresolved. V shed 3 bases and J shed 9 bases, with 14 bases lying between them. The CDR3 contains 13 residues. The germline V gene encodes CDR1 SGHTA and CDR2 FQGNSA. CDR3 in DNA: TGTGCCAGCAGCTTTCGGGCCTTCGATCAAGCTTTCTTT. Translation: CASSFRAFDQAFF.

CDR3 residues: CASSLGPDQFF. The CDR3 DNA sequence: TGTGCCAGCAGCTTAGGGCCAGATCAGTTCTTC. The chain uses TRBV7-8 and TRBJ2-1; D remains ambiguous. V was pared by 1 base and J by 13 bases, with 8 bases between. CDR3 length: 11 amino acids. Germline lookup yields CDR1 SGHVS and CDR2 FQNEAQ.

This clonotype was observed a handful of times. This chain connects TRBV11-2 to TRBJ2-2; tentative D call: TRBD2 (5 bases). The germline gives CDR1 SGHAT, CDR2 FQNNGV. The CDR3 covers 13 residues. V lost 3 bases to trimming and J lost 7 bases, with 9 bases between them. In nucleotides, the CDR3 is TGTGCCAGCAGCTTGATAGCGCTCGGGGAGCTGTTTTTT. It codes for CASSLIALGELFF.

This clonotype was seen a handful of times. The chain recombines TRBV5-6 with TRBJ2-1; TRBD2 matches 9 bases. Germline CDR1 and CDR2: SGHDT and YYEEEE. The CDR3 has 15 amino acids. Trimming at V came to 4 bases and at J to 8 bases, leaving 10 bases not matched to a gene. The CDR3 DNA is TGTGCCAGCAGCGCCGGGACTAGCATTTTCCATGAGCAGTTCTTC. Translated, it gives CASSAGTSIFHEQFF. Supplemented by reference TRBV5-6 and TRBJ2-1, the full variable domain reads DAGVTQSPTHLIKTRGQQVTLRCSPKSGHDTVSWYQQALGQGPQFIFQYYEEEERQRGNFPDRFSGHQFPNYSSELNVNALLLGDSALYLCASSAGTSIFHEQFFGPGTRLTVL.

This clonotype was seen repeatedly, ten times or more. The rearrangement links TRBV29-1 to TRBJ2-1, with 8 bases that match TRBD1. CDR3 length: 14 residues. V lost 6 bases and J lost 4; bases outside the gene matches: 8. Germline assignment: CDR1 SQVTM and CDR2 ANQGSEA. DNA of the CDR3: TGCAGCGTCTCTCGCGACAGGGGTTACAATGAGCAGTTCTTC. This codes for CSVSRDRGYNEQFF.

This clonotype was observed at least ten times. The CDR3 reads CASSPGQPNTEAFF. The CDR3 region has the DNA TGCGCCAGCAGCCCCGGACAGCCGAACACTGAAGCTTTCTTT. This rearrangement joins TRBV5-1 to TRBJ1-1, with TRBD1 as a possible D gene (6 bases). From germline, CDR1 is SGHRS and CDR2 YFSETQ. The CDR3 is 14 amino acids. The V gene lost 4 bases and the J gene lost 1 base, with 11 bases spanning the gap.

This clonotype was observed at least ten times. This sequence joins TRBV18 and TRBJ1-1; D is undetermined. This CDR3 spans 16 amino acids. Germline CDR1 KGHSH, CDR2 LQKENI. Trimming took 1 base from V and 6 from J, leaving 18 bases between them. The CDR3 region has the DNA TGTGCCAGCTCACCACTTCCCTTTGATGCAGGCGCTGAAGCTTTCTTT. Translation gives CASSPLPFDAGAEAFF.

This clonotype occurred a few times. This sequence joins TRBV5-6 and TRBJ2-5; TRBD1 matches at 9 bases. CDR1 and CDR2 from the germline V gene are SGHDT and YYEEEE. Trimming removed 5 bases from V and 4 bases from J; junction bases left unmatched: 9. The CDR3 contains 15 residues. In DNA, the CDR3 is TGTGCCAGCAGACCGACCGGGACAGGGCTAGAGACCCAGTACTTC. Amino acid sequence: CASRPTGTGLETQYF.

The CDR3 spells CASTAGATQETQYF. The CDR3 nucleotides read TGTGCCAGCACCGCGGGGGCCACTCAAGAGACCCAGTACTTC. The chain uses TRBV6-1 and TRBJ2-5; a possible D gene is TRBD2 (7 bases). The germline V gene has CDR1 MNHNS and CDR2 SASEGT. The V end lost 7 bases, the J end lost 2 bases, and 14 bases lay between the germline ends. The CDR3 runs 14 residues.

CDR3: CASSPGQGTLYGYTF. CDR3 sequence (DNA): TGTGCCAGCTCACCGGGACAGGGAACGCTCTATGGCTACACCTTC. This sequence joins TRBV18 and TRBJ1-2; TRBD1 aligns across 9 bases. Germline V lookup: CDR1 KGHSH, CDR2 LQKENI. The CDR3 covers 15 residues. V gave up 3 bases and J gave up 4 bases; unmatched junction bases: 6.

J is TRBJ2-7 and V is TRBV13; 12 bases map to TRBD2. In germline, CDR1 is PRHDT, CDR2 FYEKMQ (reference sequence). This CDR3 is built from 16 residues. Losses at the gene ends were 5 bases for V and 3 bases for J; bases not matched to a gene: 8. The CDR3 sequence is CASSTSLAGGHYEQYF. In nucleotides, the CDR3 is TGTGCCAGCAGCACGTCTCTAGCGGGGGGGCACTACGAGCAGTACTTC.

This clonotype was detected ten times or more. The genes are TRBV10-3 and TRBJ2-7, with D hard to call. Germline CDR1 and CDR2: ENHRY and SYGVKD. Trimming pared 6 bases from V and 3 bases from J, leaving 12 bases between. CDR3 size: 13 residues. The chain's CDR3 is CAISSGSIYEQYF. Written as DNA, the CDR3 is TGTGCCATCAGCTCCGGCAGCATCTACGAGCAGTACTTC.